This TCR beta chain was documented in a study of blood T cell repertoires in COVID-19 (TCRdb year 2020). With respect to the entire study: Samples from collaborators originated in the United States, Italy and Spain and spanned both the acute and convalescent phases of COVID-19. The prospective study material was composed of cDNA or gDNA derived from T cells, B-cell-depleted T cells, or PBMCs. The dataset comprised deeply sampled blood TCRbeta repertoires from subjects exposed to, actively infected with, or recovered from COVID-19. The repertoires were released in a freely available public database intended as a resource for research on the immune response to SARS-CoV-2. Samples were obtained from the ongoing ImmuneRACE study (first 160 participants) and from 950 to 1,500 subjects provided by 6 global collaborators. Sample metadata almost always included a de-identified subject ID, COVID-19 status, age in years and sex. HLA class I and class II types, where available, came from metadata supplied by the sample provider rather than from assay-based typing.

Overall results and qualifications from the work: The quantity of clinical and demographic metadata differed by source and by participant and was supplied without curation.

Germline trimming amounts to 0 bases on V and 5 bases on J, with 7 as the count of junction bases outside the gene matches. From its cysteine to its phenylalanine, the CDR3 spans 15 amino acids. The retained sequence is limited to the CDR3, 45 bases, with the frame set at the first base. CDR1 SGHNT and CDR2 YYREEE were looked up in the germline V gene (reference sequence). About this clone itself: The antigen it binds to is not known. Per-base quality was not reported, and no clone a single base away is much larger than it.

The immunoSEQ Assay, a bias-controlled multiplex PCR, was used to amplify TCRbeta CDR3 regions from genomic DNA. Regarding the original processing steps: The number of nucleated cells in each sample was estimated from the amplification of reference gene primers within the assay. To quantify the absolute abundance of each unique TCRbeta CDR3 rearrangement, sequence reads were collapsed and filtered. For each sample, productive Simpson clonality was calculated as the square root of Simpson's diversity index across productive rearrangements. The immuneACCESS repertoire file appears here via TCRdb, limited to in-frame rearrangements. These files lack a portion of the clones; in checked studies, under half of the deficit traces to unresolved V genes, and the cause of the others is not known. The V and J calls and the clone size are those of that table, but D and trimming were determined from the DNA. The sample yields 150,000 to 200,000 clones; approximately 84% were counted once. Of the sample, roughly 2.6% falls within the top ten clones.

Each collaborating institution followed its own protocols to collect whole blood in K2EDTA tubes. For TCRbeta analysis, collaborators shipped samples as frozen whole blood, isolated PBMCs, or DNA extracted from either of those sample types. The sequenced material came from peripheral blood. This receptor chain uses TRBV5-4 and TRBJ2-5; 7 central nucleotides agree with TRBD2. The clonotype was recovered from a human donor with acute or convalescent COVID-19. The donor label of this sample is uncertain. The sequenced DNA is TGTGCCAGCAGCTTGGTTGCGGGAGCAGGGGAGACCCAGTACTTC. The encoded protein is CASSLVAGAGETQYF.